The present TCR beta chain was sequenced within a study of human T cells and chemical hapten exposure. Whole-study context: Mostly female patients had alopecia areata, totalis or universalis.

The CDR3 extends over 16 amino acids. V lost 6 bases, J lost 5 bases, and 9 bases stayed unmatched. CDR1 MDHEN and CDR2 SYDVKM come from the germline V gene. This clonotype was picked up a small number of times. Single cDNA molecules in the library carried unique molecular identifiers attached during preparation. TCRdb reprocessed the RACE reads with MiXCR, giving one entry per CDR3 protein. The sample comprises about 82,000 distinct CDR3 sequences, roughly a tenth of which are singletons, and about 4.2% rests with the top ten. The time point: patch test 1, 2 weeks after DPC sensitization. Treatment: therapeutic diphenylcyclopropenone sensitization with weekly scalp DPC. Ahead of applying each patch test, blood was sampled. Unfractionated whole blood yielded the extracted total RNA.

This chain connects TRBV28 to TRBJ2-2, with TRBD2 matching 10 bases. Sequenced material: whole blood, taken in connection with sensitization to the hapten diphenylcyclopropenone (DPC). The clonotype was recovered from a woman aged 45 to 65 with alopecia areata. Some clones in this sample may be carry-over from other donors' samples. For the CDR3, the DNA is TGTGCCAGCAGCATAAAACTAGCGGGACCTACCGGGGAGCTGTTTTTT. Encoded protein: CASSIKLAGPTGELFF.